The rows below give T cell receptor beta chains drawn from one sample of a study of cytomegalovirus exposure and HLA in healthy donors. Clones were read by immunoSEQ multiplex PCR, and TCRdb kept only the in-frame ones, dropping some. The sample lists roughly 82,000 clones; approximately 74% were seen once. The specimen was PBMCs. These receptors came from a woman between 50 and 59 years old in good health and CMV-seropositive. CDR3s include the opening cysteine and the closing phenylalanine or tryptophan. A D gene is named only where the DNA matches it firmly. Rows may omit the clone size; those that give it use once, few, many or a size class.

TRBV18	TRBD1	.	TRBJ2-7	TGTGCCAGCTCACCGCCGGGACAGGGATACGAGCAGTACTTC	CASSPPGQGYEQYF
TRBV28	TRBD1	.	TRBJ2-1	TGTGCCAGCAGGACCGGACAGGGGGGAAGCGATGAGCAGTTCTTC	CASRTGQGGSDEQFF
TRBV9	TRBD2	.	TRBJ2-2	TGTGCCAGCAGCGTTAGCGGGAGGAACACCGGGGAGCTGTTTTTT	CASSVSGRNTGELFF
TRBV14	TRBD1	.	TRBJ1-2	TGTGCCAGCAGCCACCCCGGGACAGGGGTATGGTATGGCTACACCTTC	CASSHPGTGVWYGYTF
TRBV5-4	TRBD2	.	TRBJ2-1	TGTGCCAGCAGCCAAGGACTAGCGGGAGGGGGTGAGCAGTTCTTC	CASSQGLAGGGEQFF
TRBV4-1	.	.	TRBJ2-3	TGCGCCAGCAGCCAACGGGGTACGCAGTATTTT	CASSQRGTQYF
TRBV9	.	.	TRBJ2-3	TGTGCCAGCAGCGTAGTCGGGAGCGGCACAGATACGCAGTATTTT	CASSVVGSGTDTQYF
TRBV2	.	.	TRBJ1-2	TGTGCCAGCAGAGGGGCCTCCTATGGCTACACCTTC	CASRGASYGYTF
TRBV13	TRBD2	few	TRBJ2-5	TGTGCCAGCAGCTGGGCGGTTTTTTCGGCTAGCGGGAGACAAGAGACCCAGTACTTC	CASSWAVFSASGRQETQYF
TRBV27	.	.	TRBJ2-7	TGTGCCAGCAGTTTTAACAGGGCCTACGAGCAGTACTTC	CASSFNRAYEQYF
TRBV7-6	TRBD1	once	TRBJ2-5	TGTGCCAGCAGCGTGACAGGGTACCAAGAGACCCAGTACTTC	CASSVTGYQETQYF
TRBV5-1	.	.	TRBJ2-2	TGCGCCAGCAGCATAAAGAAGGGGGACGCCGGGGAGCTGTTTTTT	CASSIKKGDAGELFF
TRBV7-2	TRBD1	.	TRBJ1-1	TGTGCCAGCAGCTTATCGACAGGGGAACGAGCTTTCTTT	CASSLSTGERAFF